The source of this T cell receptor beta chain is a study of CD8 T cells in ankylosing spondylitis. Findings and limits, study-wide: Reportedly, significant enrichment of disease-linked clones occurred in matched ankylosing spondylitis synovial fluid. The disease-linked clones had a CD8+ phenotype and low blood frequencies. Seemingly characteristic of ankylosing spondylitis blood was a TCR beta motif consisting of roughly 8 highly homologous variants.

This clonotype has a handful of counts. Its antigen is as yet unknown. Germline trimming cut 0 bases from V and 8 bases from J; bases unmatched to any gene: 5. Germline lookup yields CDR1 SGHRS and CDR2 YFSETQ. CDR3 length: 14 amino acids. Quantitative 5'-RACE was performed with molecular barcodes, and it yielded the TCR beta libraries. TCRdb itself ran the 5' RACE reads through MiXCR, one entry per CDR3 protein. This sample has 300,000 to 400,000 distinct CDR3 sequences, with 11% found just once. This chain joins TRBV5-1 and TRBJ1-5; 7 bases match TRBD1. The origin of this receptor is a female donor with ankylosing spondylitis or in good health (not recorded which). The specimen sequenced was blood, either unsorted or a sorted T cell fraction (not recorded which). The CDR3 DNA reads as TGCGCCAGCAGCTTGGGACAGGGCCTTGAGCCCCAGCATTTT. Residues: CASSLGQGLEPQHF.